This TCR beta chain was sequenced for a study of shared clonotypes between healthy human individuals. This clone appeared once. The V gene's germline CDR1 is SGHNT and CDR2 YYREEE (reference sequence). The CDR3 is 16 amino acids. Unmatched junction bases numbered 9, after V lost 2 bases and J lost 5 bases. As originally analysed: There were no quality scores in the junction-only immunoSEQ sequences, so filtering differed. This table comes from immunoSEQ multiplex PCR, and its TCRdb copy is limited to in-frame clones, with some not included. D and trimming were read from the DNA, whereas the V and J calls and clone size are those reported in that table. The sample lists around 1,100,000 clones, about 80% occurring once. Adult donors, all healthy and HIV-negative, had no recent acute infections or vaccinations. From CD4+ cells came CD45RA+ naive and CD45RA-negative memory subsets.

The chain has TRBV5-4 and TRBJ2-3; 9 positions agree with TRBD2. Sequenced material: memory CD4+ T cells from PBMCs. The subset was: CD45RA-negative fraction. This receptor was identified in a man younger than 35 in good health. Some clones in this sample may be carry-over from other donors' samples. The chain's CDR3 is CASSLPPSGTIDTQYF. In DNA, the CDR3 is TGTGCCAGCAGCTTACCCCCTAGCGGGACCATAGATACGCAGTATTTT. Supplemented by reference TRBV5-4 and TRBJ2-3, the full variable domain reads ETGVTQSPTHLIKTRGQQVTLRCSSQSGHNTVSWYQQALGQGPQFIFQYYREEENGRGNFPPRFSGLQFPNYSSELNVNALELDDSALYLCASSLPPSGTIDTQYFGPGTRLTVL.